This TCR beta chain was captured by sequencing in a study of blood T cell repertoires in COVID-19. Study as a whole: Both acute and convalescent COVID-19 samples were obtained from the United States, Italy and Spain.

Sequencing was performed with immunoSEQ multiplex PCR; in TCRdb, only in-frame clones are kept and a portion is missing. The sample holds about 88,000 clones, 90% seen once. This CDR3 contains 16 residues. Germline V gives CDR1 ENHRY, CDR2 SYGVKD. V dropped 3 bases and J dropped 0 bases, with 15 bases sitting between them. This clone was found once. Sequenced input: peripheral blood. This chain connects TRBV10-3 to TRBJ2-7; TRBD1 is a possible D gene (7 bases). This TCR was recovered from a man aged 18 to 29 with COVID-19, enrolled during active disease. CDR3 coding DNA: TGTGCCATCAGTGAAAGGGGGCGGGACCACTCCTACGAGCAGTACTTC. Residues: CAISERGRDHSYEQYF.